Presented here are 18 T cell receptor beta chains from one specimen sequenced in a study of T cells in Graves' hyperthyroidism and ophthalmopathy. Amplified TCR beta CDR3 regions derived from RNA transcripts. Primed by the HTBI set, a first-round RT-PCR was run on the TCR CDR3. Each CDR3 protein is one row after TCRdb ran MiXCR on the multiplex PCR reads. This sample yields around 700,000 distinct CDR3 sequences, of which around 40% are seen a single time; roughly 30% belongs to the top ten. The source material was blood. These receptor sequences come from a woman in her forties with Graves' hyperthyroidism.

This clonotype has a handful of counts. The V gene is TRBV12-3 or TRBV12-4, the J gene TRBJ2-2; unclear D gene. The CDR3 has 14 amino acids. The ends were cut back, 7 bases at V and 6 bases at J, with 15 bases in the middle. Written as DNA, the CDR3 is TGTGCCAGCAAGTCGACCCCCATTGCCGGGGAGCTGTTTTTT. Translated: CASKSTPIAGELFF.

The CDR3 DNA reads as TGTGCCACCAGCAGCAAGACAGGGTCCTCCAATCAGCCCCAGCATTTT. This sequence encodes CATSSKTGSSNQPQHF. The chain has TRBV15 and TRBJ1-5; 7 bases agree with TRBD1. Looked up from germline, CDR1 is LNHNV and CDR2 is YYDKDF (reference sequence). After removal of 3 bases from V and 3 bases from J, the junction contained 8 bases not matched to a gene. The CDR3 consists of 16 residues. Drawing the rest from reference TRBV15 and TRBJ1-5, the complete variable domain is DAMVIQNPRYQVTQFGKPVTLSCSQTLNHNVMYWYQQKSSQAPKLLFHYYDKDFNNEADTPDNFQSRRPNTSFCFLDIRSPGLGDTAMYLCATSSKTGSSNQPQHFGDGTRLSIL.

This clonotype was detected a few times. CDR3 loop: CASSRGPHTEAFF. CDR3 nucleotide sequence: TGTGCCAGCAGCCGGGGGCCCCACACTGAAGCTTTCTTT. This chain joins TRBV7-9 and TRBJ1-1, with D possibly matching TRBD1 (6 bases). This CDR3 is 13 amino acids long. V was cut by 5 bases and J by 3 bases, with 10 bases left in between. Germline lookup yields CDR1 SEHNR and CDR2 FQNEAQ (reference sequence).

The V call is TRBV5-1, the J call TRBJ1-1; TRBD1 is a possible D gene (6 bases). The CDR3 covers 16 residues. The germline V gene encodes CDR1 SGHRS and CDR2 YFSETQ. V shed 0 bases and J shed 2 bases, with 14 bases lying between them. CDR3 residues: CASSLEGGPVNTEAFF. CDR3 nucleotides: TGCGCCAGCAGCTTGGAAGGGGGGCCGGTAAACACTGAAGCTTTCTTT.

This clonotype was seen more than once but under ten times. V is TRBV7-2 and J is TRBJ2-2; no clear D gene. The germline gives CDR1 SGHTA, CDR2 FQGNSA. Between the trimmed V and J ends, which lost 3 bases and 3 bases, there was a span of 8 bases. The CDR3 sequence is 14 residues long. In DNA form, the CDR3 reads TGTGCCAGCAGCTTTAGGGTCTACACCGGGGAGCTGTTTTTT. Amino acid sequence: CASSFRVYTGELFF.

A remark on this clonotype: This could be a read error, since a much larger clone is one nucleotide away. The rearrangement uses TRBV6-1 and TRBJ1-1; D gene ambiguous. The CDR3 sequence is 13 residues long. The germline V gene has CDR1 MNHNS and CDR2 SASEGT. DNA for the CDR3: TGTGCCGGCAGTGAAGTTAAGGACGGGTCGGCTTTCTTT. It is translated as CAGSEVKDGSAFF.

The chain combines TRBV29-1 with TRBJ1-2, with TRBD1 identical over 10 bases. CDR3 length: 14 amino acids. In germline, CDR1 is SQVTM, CDR2 ANQGSEA. Unmatched junction bases numbered 6, after V lost 2 bases and J lost 6 bases. CDR3 amino acids: CSVELRQGADGYTF. As DNA, the CDR3 is TGCAGCGTTGAACTAAGACAGGGGGCAGATGGCTACACCTTC. The complete variable domain, with remaining parts taken from reference TRBV29-1 and TRBJ1-2, reads SAVISQKPSRDICQRGTSLTIQCQVDSQVTMMFWYRQQPGQSLTLIATANQGSEATYESGFVIDKFPISRPNLTFSTLTVSNMSPEDSSIYLCSVELRQGADGYTFGSGTRLTVV.

This clonotype has just a few counts. The V call is TRBV6-6, the J call TRBJ2-2, with a tentative D call TRBD2 (5 bases). V lost 8 bases and J 0 bases, leaving 16 bases between the germline ends. This CDR3 contains 16 residues. The germline CDR1 and CDR2 sequences are MNHNY and SVGAGI (reference sequence). The CDR3 DNA follows: TGTGCCAGCGTCCCCGGGATGGGGACGAACACCGGGGAGCTGTTTTTT. As protein: CASVPGMGTNTGELFF.

The chain combines TRBV12-3 or TRBV12-4 with TRBJ2-7; D unresolved. With 0 bases removed from V and 2 bases from J, the gap between germline ends came to 8 bases. The CDR3 totals 14 residues. The CDR3 DNA reads TGTGCCAGCAGTTTAGCCAGGCCTACCTACGAGCAGTACTTC. Translation gives CASSLARPTYEQYF.

The chain is built from TRBV2 and TRBJ2-5, with a tentative D call TRBD2 (5 bases). V was clipped by 8 bases and J by 5 bases, with 12 bases between them. CDR1 and CDR2 (germline): SNHLY, FYNNEI. The CDR3 totals 12 residues. The CDR3 DNA sequence: TGTGCCAGCGAAACGGGGATGGAGACCCAGTACTTC. Its protein is CASETGMETQYF.

The chain combines TRBV2 with TRBJ2-1; 9 bases line up with TRBD2. This CDR3 has 16 amino acids. Germline CDR1 is SNHLY and CDR2 is FYNNEI. V shed 6 bases and J 0 bases; nucleotides not matched to a gene: 6. The CDR3 sequence: CASSERLAVSYNEQFF. CDR3 DNA sequence: TGTGCCAGCAGCGAACGACTAGCGGTCTCCTACAATGAGCAGTTCTTC.

The V call is TRBV7-2, the J call TRBJ2-7; 16 positions match TRBD2. The V and J ends lost 6 bases and 0 bases, in that order; junction bases with no gene match: 11. Germline V lookup: CDR1 SGHTA, CDR2 FQGNSA. CDR3 size: 19 residues. CDR3 bases: TGTGCCAGCAGTTTAACCGGGACTAGCGGGGGGGGATTCTCCTACGAGCAGTACTTC. It codes for CASSLTGTSGGGFSYEQYF.

This clonotype appeared a few times. The chain couples TRBV2 to TRBJ1-2; D unresolved. The CDR3 runs 13 residues. V lost 5 bases, J lost 6 bases, and 13 bases lay in between. The germline V gene has CDR1 SNHLY and CDR2 FYNNEI. The CDR3 DNA reads as TGTGCCAGCAGTTGGAACCAGGTGGATGGCTACACCTTC. Encoded protein: CASSWNQVDGYTF.

This chain joins TRBV12-5 and TRBJ1-1; 7 nucleotides match TRBD1. The CDR3 has 15 amino acids. V shed 1 base and J 0 bases; nucleotides not matched to a gene: 2. Per the germline V gene, CDR1 is LGHNT and CDR2 is FRNRAP. Here the CDR3 DNA reads TGTGCTAGTGGTTTGGGGACAGGCATGAACACTGAAGCTTTCTTT. Amino acid sequence: CASGLGTGMNTEAFF.

The sample holds a few counts of this clonotype. J is TRBJ1-2 and V is TRBV6-5; 10 bases align to TRBD1. J was trimmed by 4 bases and V by 0 bases; bases with no gene match: 2. The CDR3 length is 15 residues. CDR1 is MNHEY, CDR2 SVGAGI, per germline. In nucleotides, the CDR3 is TGTGCCAGCAGTTACTCGGACAGGGGGATCTATGGCTACACCTTC. Encoded protein: CASSYSDRGIYGYTF.

The J gene is TRBJ1-5, the V gene TRBV20-1; 10 nucleotides align to TRBD1. The CDR3 has 14 amino acids. Germline CDR1 reads DFQATT; CDR2 reads SNEGSKA (reference sequence). With V trimmed by 6 bases and J by 7 bases, 9 bases remained unmatched. The CDR3 coding sequence is TGCAGTGCCGCCGTAGGACAGGGGGAGCAGCCCCAGCATTTT. Amino acids: CSAAVGQGEQPQHF.

Worth noting for this clonotype: A much larger clone sits a single nucleotide away, making a read error possible. The rearrangement joins TRBV6-2 or TRBV6-3 to TRBJ1-2; 9 nucleotides align to TRBD1. Germline V lookup: CDR1 MNHEY, CDR2 SVGEGT. This CDR3 region has 13 residues. V was pared by 6 bases and J by 6 bases, with 5 bases of the junction left unmatched. The CDR3 region has the DNA TGTGCCAGCAGGACCGGGACAGGGCATGGCTACACCTTC. Translating it yields CASRTGTGHGYTF.

V usage is TRBV6-6 and J usage is TRBJ2-7; 7 bases agree with TRBD2. The germline V gene encodes CDR1 MNHNY and CDR2 SVGAGI (reference sequence). The CDR3 runs to 17 residues. V gave up 2 bases and J gave up 4 bases; unmatched junction bases: 14. This CDR3 reads CASSYPGQRGFSYEQYF. For the CDR3, the DNA is TGTGCCAGCAGTTACCCCGGGCAGCGGGGTTTCTCTTACGAGCAGTACTTC.